Below are 6 T cell receptor beta chains sequenced from a single sample in a study of OX40 agonist ivuxolimab in advanced cancers. TCRdb's table, derived via immunoSEQ multiplex PCR, lists solely in-frame clones and lacks some. The sample has around 79,000 clones; around 90% are singletons. The source was CD4+ or CD8+ T cells sorted from blood, collected in a trial of the OX40 agonist ivuxolimab. The receptor source for this set is an adult with an advanced solid tumor such as melanoma, head and neck, liver or kidney cancer.

V is TRBV19 and J is TRBJ2-3; D might be TRBD2 (6 bases). The length of the CDR3 is 15 residues. CDR1 is LNHDA and CDR2 is SQIVND in the germline V gene (reference sequence). V lost 4 bases to trimming and J lost 8 bases, with 19 bases between them. The CDR3 region has the DNA TGTGCCAGTAGTACCCGACTAGTATGGGGTGGTACGCAGTATTTT. This codes for CASSTRLVWGGTQYF.

The CDR3 spells CASSLAPSGHTDTQYF. In nucleotides, the CDR3 is TGCGCCAGCAGCTTGGCCCCCAGCGGTCACACAGATACGCAGTATTTT. The chain recombines TRBV5-1 with TRBJ2-3; possibly TRBD2 for D (5 bases). V was cut by 0 bases and J by 2 bases, with 13 bases left in between. There are 16 residues in the CDR3. In germline, CDR1 is SGHRS, CDR2 YFSETQ. Full variable domain (remainder filled in from reference TRBV5-1 and TRBJ2-3): KAGVTQTPRYLIKTRGQQVTLSCSPISGHRSVSWYQQTPGQGLQFLFEYFSETQRNKGNFPGRFSGRQFSNSRSEMNVSTLELGDSALYLCASSLAPSGHTDTQYFGPGTRLTVL.

This clone has a handful of counts. The genes are TRBV10-3 and TRBJ1-5; D remains unclear. The CDR3 is made up of 11 amino acids. Trimming removed 7 bases at V and 5 bases at J, with 6 bases between. CDR1 is ENHRY and CDR2 is SYGVKD in the germline V gene. In nucleotides, the CDR3 is TGTGCCATCACCCAACATCAGCCCCAGCATTTT. The encoded protein is CAITQHQPQHF.

The rearrangement links TRBV18 to TRBJ2-1, with D perhaps matching TRBD2 (6 bases). V lost 2 bases, J lost 4 bases, and 12 bases lay in between. The CDR3 extends over 15 amino acids. Germline CDR1 KGHSH, CDR2 LQKENI. In DNA, the CDR3 is TGTGCCAGCTCACCAAATAGCGGTCTATACAATGAGCAGTTCTTC. Translation: CASSPNSGLYNEQFF.

The V gene is TRBV2, the J gene TRBJ1-5; TRBD1 agrees at 7 bases. CDR3 length equals 19 residues. From germline, CDR1 is SNHLY and CDR2 FYNNEI. V shed 10 bases and J 0 bases; nucleotides not matched to a gene: 21. The CDR3 region has the DNA TGTGCCAACCAGGACAGGAGGGGCAGCATTCCTTATAGCAATCAGCCCCAGCATTTT. Translated: CANQDRRGSIPYSNQPQHF.

The chain carries TRBV5-8 and TRBJ1-2, with TRBD1 matching over 8 bases. Germline CDR1 is SGHTS and CDR2 is YDEGEE. The CDR3 is 16 amino acids. V was pared by 0 bases and J by 3 bases, with 7 bases of the junction left unmatched. CDR3 in amino acids: CASSLGAGGADYGYTF. The CDR3 nucleotides are TGTGCCAGCAGCTTGGGAGCAGGGGGCGCGGACTATGGCTACACCTTC.